This TCR beta chain was retrieved from a study of human T cells and chemical hapten exposure. As to this clonotype: The antigen is unknown. A much larger clone lies a single base off, so this may be a read error.

The germline CDR1 and CDR2 sequences are MNHEY and SVGAGI. This CDR3 contains 18 residues. Trimming removed 2 bases from V and 7 bases from J; junction bases left unmatched: 14. For the library, individual cDNA molecules each received unique molecular identifiers. As handled by the study authors: The median was roughly 95,000 TCRs per sample, ranging roughly 20,000 to 750,000. A single record per CDR3 protein comes from TCRdb applying MiXCR to the RACE reads. The V and J calls were not made by the authors but by TCRdb's processing. The top ten clones hold 5% to 7% of a sample with 35,000 to 50,000 distinct CDR3 sequences, 3% to 4.5% of them seen once. Time point defined: healthy volunteer bleed at 6 weeks. Unfractionated whole blood was the source from which total RNA was extracted. Study outcomes and limitations: TCRs whose frequency exceeded 1 in 1000 remained the same following DPC sensitization.

Input material: whole blood. The chain has TRBV6-5 and TRBJ2-1, with TRBD2 identical over 10 bases. The sequence was collected from a human donor in good health. Some clones in this sample may be carry-over from other donors' samples. The CDR3 coding sequence is TGTGCCAGCAGTTACATTGCCGGCCAGCGGGGGGGAATGAATGAGCAGTTCTTC. Its protein product is CASSYIAGQRGGMNEQFF.